This T cell receptor beta chain emerged from a study of read filtering for tumor transcriptome and immune sequencing. Study-wide results and limits: Correlation between methods rose after single-read clonotypes were removed. The CD138-negative fraction was mixed bone marrow immune cells, not pure T cells. Around 82% of IR-seq clonotypes had a single read, yet these held approximately 3.7% of reads.

Molecular barcoded adaptors covering alpha/delta and beta/gamma chains were used on 400 to 450 ng RNA. TCRdb processed the reads anew with MiXCR; each CDR3 protein has one entry. The profile shows tens of thousands of distinct CDR3 sequences, about 15% of them singletons. The CDR3 has 13 residues. Germline V gene sequence: CDR1 LNHNV, CDR2 YYDKDF (reference sequence). About this clonotype itself: Antigen: not known. Just one base apart from a much larger clone, this may be a read error.

Material for sequencing was a population of CD138-negative cells sorted from bone marrow. V usage is TRBV15 and J usage is TRBJ2-2; no firm D call. The TCR was taken from a donor at least 40 years old with multiple myeloma. CDR3 DNA: TGTGCCACCGGCAGAGATTACGCCGGGGAGCTGTTTTTT. Protein sequence: CATGRDYAGELFF.